The following is a T cell receptor (beta chain) sequence with its context. These data belong to a study of T cell changes during pregnancy in multiple sclerosis. Produced via immunoSEQ multiplex PCR; TCRdb's table is partial and in-frame only. The data hold about 120,000 clones, with about 94% observed a single time. Germline CDR1 is LNHDA and CDR2 is SQIVND (reference sequence). The V segment lost 5 bases and the J segment 12 bases; nucleotides outside the gene matches: 4. The CDR3 spans 11 residues. This chain joins TRBV19 and TRBJ2-1, with 7 bases lining up with TRBD2. Material: peripheral blood, obtained in the third trimester of pregnancy. This sequence was found in a female donor with multiple sclerosis, enrolled in a pregnancy study. CDR3 DNA: TGTGCCAGTAGTTCGGGGGGAGGGCAGTTCTTC. Translation: CASSSGGGQFF.